The clone carrying this T cell receptor (beta chain) was seen many times. Its antigen is still unknown. The healthy controls volunteered at a blood bank in Maryland, USA. Trimming shortened V by 1 base and J by 5 bases, and 9 bases separated the two germline ends. The germline V gene encodes CDR1 SGHRS and CDR2 YFSETQ. The CDR3 contains 14 residues. The data were obtained in a study of neurological immune-mediated disorders. Broader study findings: Patients with HTLV-1-associated myelopathy showed the most TCR clonal expansion. Those with multiple sclerosis showed the least, falling below healthy controls.

The method for making cDNA was 5'RACE, and it used 10-nucleotide random UMIs. TCRdb independently ran MiXCR on the 5' RACE reads; one entry per CDR3 protein. The profile shows 49,000 or so distinct CDR3 sequences, 16% of them singletons. The clonotype comes from a man aged 55 to 70 in good health. Input material: PBMCs. V usage is TRBV5-1 and J usage is TRBJ1-4; no clear D. CDR3 sequence: CASSLISGNEKLFF. The CDR3 DNA is TGCGCCAGCAGCTTGATTTCTGGAAATGAAAAACTGTTTTTT.